This T cell receptor beta chain was captured by sequencing in a study of T-cell memory formation after mild COVID-19. Study-wide points: Balance between CD4 and CD8 was seen in clones contracting day 15 to 85, and a CD4+ lean was seen in later expanders. Some responding clones appeared in pre-infection memory, suggesting cross-reactive memory joined. CD4+ contracting clones were found mainly in CM and EM, and CD8+ ones in EMRA.

With regard to this clonotype: Antigen: not known.

Germline CDR1 and CDR2: SQVTM and ANQGSEA. There are 15 residues in the CDR3. J was trimmed by 1 base and V by 6 bases; bases with no gene match: 10. Constant-segment primers served in 5'RACE that generated TCR alpha and TCR beta cDNA libraries bearing sample barcodes and UMIs. Each CDR3 protein is one row after TCRdb ran MiXCR on the 5' RACE reads. This table holds around 200,000 distinct CDR3 sequences, roughly 20% found once. The chain carries TRBV29-1 and TRBJ2-3; 7 bases map to TRBD2. The sample consisted of PBMCs or a T cell subset sorted from them (not recorded which). This clonotype originated in a man between 18 and 35 years old who had mild COVID-19 (a few samples of this study predate the infection). Cell type and time point are not known. The CDR3 sequence is CSVQVKSGGTDTQYF. For the CDR3, the DNA is TGCAGCGTCCAGGTCAAGAGCGGGGGCACAGATACGCAGTATTTT.